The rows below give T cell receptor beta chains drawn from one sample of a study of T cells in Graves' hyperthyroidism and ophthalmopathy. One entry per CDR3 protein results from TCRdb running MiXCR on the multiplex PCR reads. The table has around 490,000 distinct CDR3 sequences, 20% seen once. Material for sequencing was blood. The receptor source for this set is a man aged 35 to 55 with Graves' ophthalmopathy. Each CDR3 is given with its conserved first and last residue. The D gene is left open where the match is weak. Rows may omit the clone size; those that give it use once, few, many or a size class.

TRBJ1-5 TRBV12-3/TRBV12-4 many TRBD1 TGTGCCAGCAGTCCCGGGACAGGGGTCACGAGCAATCAGCCCCAGCATTTT CASSPGTGVTSNQPQHF
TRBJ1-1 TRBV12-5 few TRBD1 TGTGCTAGTGGTTTAAGACAGGGGGACACTGAAGCTTTCTTT CASGLRQGDTEAFF
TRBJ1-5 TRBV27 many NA TGTGCCAGCAGTCAAAGGGGCAATCAGCCCCAGCATTTT CASSQRGNQPQHF
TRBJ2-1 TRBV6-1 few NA TGTGCCAGCAGGCCCGGGACGGGATTTAGCAATGAGCAGTTCTTC CASRPGTGFSNEQFF
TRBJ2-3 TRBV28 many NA TGTGCCAGCAGTTGGACAGATACGCAGTATTTT CASSWTDTQYF
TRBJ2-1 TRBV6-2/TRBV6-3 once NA TGTGCCAGCCGGTTTGGGGTTGGGAATGAGCAGTTCTTC CASRFGVGNEQFF
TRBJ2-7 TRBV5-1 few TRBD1 TGCGCCAGCAGCTGGGGACAGGGGAACTTCTACGAGCAGTACTTC CASSWGQGNFYEQYF
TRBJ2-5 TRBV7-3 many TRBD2 TGTGCCAGCAGCTTAGGGACTAGCGGGAGTGAGACCCAGTACTTC CASSLGTSGSETQYF
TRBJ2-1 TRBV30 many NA TGTGCCTGGAACACAGGGTACAATGAGCAGTTCTTC CAWNTGYNEQFF
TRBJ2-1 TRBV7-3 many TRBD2 TGTGCCAGCAGCCCGACTAGCGGGAGGGGTAATGAGCAGTTCTTC CASSPTSGRGNEQFF
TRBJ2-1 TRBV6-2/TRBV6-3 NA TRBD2 TGTGCCAGCAGCCGCCGGGGACTAGTCAATGAGCAGTTCTTC CASSRRGLVNEQFF
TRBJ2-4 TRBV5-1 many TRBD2 TGCGCCAGCAGCTTGGCTCGCGGGGGTCAAGTCTTCAAAAACATTCAGTACTTC CASSLARGGQVFKNIQYF
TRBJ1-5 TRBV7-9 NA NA TGTGCCAGCAGCCCTCCGGACAAAAATCAGCCCCAGCATTTT CASSPPDKNQPQHF
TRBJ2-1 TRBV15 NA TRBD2 TGTGCCACCAGCAGAGAACTAGCGGGGGCCCGCTACAATGGGCAGTTCTTC CATSRELAGARYNGQFF
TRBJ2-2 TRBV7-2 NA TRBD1 TGTGCCAGCAGCTTCGACAGGGCGAACACCGGGGAGCTGTTTTTT CASSFDRANTGELFF
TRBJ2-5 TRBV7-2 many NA TGTGCCAGCAGCTTAGACATCTGGGAAGAGACCCAGTACTTC CASSLDIWEETQYF
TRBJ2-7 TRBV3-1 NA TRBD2 TGTGCCAGCAGCCAGGGACTAGCGAATTCCTACGAGCAGTACTTC CASSQGLANSYEQYF
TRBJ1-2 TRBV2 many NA TGTGCCAGCAGTGTCCCTAACTTGGATCGTACCTATGGCTACACCTTC CASSVPNLDRTYGYTF
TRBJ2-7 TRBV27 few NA TGTGCCAGCACCCAAGGGGAAAACATATCCCTCGAGCAGTACTTC CASTQGENISLEQYF
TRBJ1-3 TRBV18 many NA TGTGCCAGCTCCCTGGCCATCTCTGGAAACACCATATATTTT CASSLAISGNTIYF
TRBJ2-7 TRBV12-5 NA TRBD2 TGTGCTAGTGGTTTGGTACTGGGGACACACAGCGGGGGGGCCGACGAGCAGTACTTC CASGLVLGTHSGGADEQYF
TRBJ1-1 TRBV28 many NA TGTGCCAGCAGGCCCCCCCTTAGGGAGGCTGAAGCTTTCTTT CASRPPLREAEAFF
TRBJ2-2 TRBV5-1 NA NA TGCGCCAGCATGGGCGACCGGAGGACCGGGGAGCTGTTTTTT CASMGDRRTGELFF
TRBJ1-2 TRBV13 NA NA TGTGCCAGCAGCTTAGGGACGAGGGGCCTATGGGTGAATGGCTACACCTTC CASSLGTRGLWVNGYTF
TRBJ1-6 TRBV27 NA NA TGTGCCAGCAGTTTGCGGGGAAGGGATAATTCACCCCTCCACTTT CASSLRGRDNSPLHF
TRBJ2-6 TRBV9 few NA TGTGCCAGCAGCGCCTATTTTCCTGGCGGGTCGCACTCTGGGGCCAACGTCCTGACTTTC CASSAYFPGGSHSGANVLTF
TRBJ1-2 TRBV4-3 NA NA TGCGCCAGCAGCCAAGTAGGGGGGTTTAACTATGGCTACACCTTC CASSQVGGFNYGYTF
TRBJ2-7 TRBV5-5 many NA TGTGCCAGCAGAGGGACCTCGCCCTACGAGCAGTACTTC CASRGTSPYEQYF
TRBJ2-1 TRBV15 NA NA TGTGCCACCAGCAGATCCGCGAGGACAGAGCAGTTCTTC CATSRSARTEQFF
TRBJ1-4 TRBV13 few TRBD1 TGTGCCAGCAGCTTAGCAACGGGACAGGTTAATGAAAAACTGTTTTTT CASSLATGQVNEKLFF
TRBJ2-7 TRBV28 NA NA TGTGCCAGCAGTTTTGCCAGGGCCTCCTACGGGCAGTACTTT CASSFARASYGQYF
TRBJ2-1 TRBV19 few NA TGTGCCAGTAGTATTGGAACCTACAATGAGCAGTTCTTC CASSIGTYNEQFF
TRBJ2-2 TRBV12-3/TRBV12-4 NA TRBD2 TGTGCCAGCACCCGAGCGGGACTAAACACCGGGGAGCTGTTTTTT CASTRAGLNTGELFF
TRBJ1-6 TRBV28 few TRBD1 TGTGCCAGCTATCCCGGGACAGAAGATTCACCCCTCCACTTT CASYPGTEDSPLHF
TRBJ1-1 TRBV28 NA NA TGTTCGTCGATGGGGTTAACTGAAGCTTTCTTT CSSMGLTEAFF
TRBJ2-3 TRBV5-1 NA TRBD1 TGCGCCAGCAGCGCAGGGGGAGCCACAGATACGCAGTATTTT CASSAGGATDTQYF
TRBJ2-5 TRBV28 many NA TGTGCCAGCAGACCAAACTCAGGGAAGGGTGAGACCCAGTACTTC CASRPNSGKGETQYF
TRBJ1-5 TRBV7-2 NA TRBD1 TGTGCCAGCAGCTTATACGGGACAGGGGGCGGGAATCAGCCCCAGCATTTT CASSLYGTGGGNQPQHF
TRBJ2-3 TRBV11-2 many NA TGTGCCAGCAGCCGGGGACTCCGCTCCCCTAGCACAGATACGCAGTATTTT CASSRGLRSPSTDTQYF
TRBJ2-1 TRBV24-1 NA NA TGTGCCACCAGTGAGCCCGGCTCCTACAATGAGCAGTTCTTC CATSEPGSYNEQFF
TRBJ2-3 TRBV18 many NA TGTGCCAGCTCACCTGACGGCACAGATACGCAGTATTTT CASSPDGTDTQYF
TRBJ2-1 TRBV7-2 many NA TGTGCCAGCAGCTTGGACTCGCCGAAACACAATGAGCAGTTCTTC CASSLDSPKHNEQFF
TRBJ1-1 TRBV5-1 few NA TGCGCCAGCAGAGGCTCCGCGAACACTGAAGCTTTCTTT CASRGSANTEAFF
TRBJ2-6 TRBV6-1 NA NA TGTGCCAGCAGCCCGCCCTTTGGCTCTGGGGCCAACGTCCTGACTTTC CASSPPFGSGANVLTF
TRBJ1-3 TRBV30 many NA TGTGCCTGGAGTGCGGGTTTCTCTGGAAACACCATATATTTT CAWSAGFSGNTIYF
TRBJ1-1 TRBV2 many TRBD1 TGTGCCAGCAGTGAACAGGGGGGCACTGAAGCTTTCTTT CASSEQGGTEAFF
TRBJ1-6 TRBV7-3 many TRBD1 TGTGCCAGCAGCCATACAGGGGGCAATTCACCCCTCCACTTT CASSHTGGNSPLHF
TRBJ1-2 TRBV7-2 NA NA TGTGCCAGCAGCTTAGGTAGTGGACAGAGGGGGTCTGGCTACACCTTC CASSLGSGQRGSGYTF
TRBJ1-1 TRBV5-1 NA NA TGCGCCAGCAGCTTGGACAGGGAAGCTTTCTTT CASSLDREAFF
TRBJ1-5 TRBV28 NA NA TGTGCCACCAACCGAGGGTCCTTCAATCAGCCCCAGCATTTT CATNRGSFNQPQHF
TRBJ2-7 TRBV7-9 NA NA TGTGCCAGCAGCTTACCCCTTGGAGCAGCCGAGCAGTACTTC CASSLPLGAAEQYF
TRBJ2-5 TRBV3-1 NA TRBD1 TGTGCCAGCAGTTCGGACAGGTCAAAGGTACGGGAGACCCAGTACTTC CASSSDRSKVRETQYF
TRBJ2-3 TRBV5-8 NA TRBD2 TGTGCCAGCAGCGGAACTAGCGGGGGATCGGATACGCAGTATTTT CASSGTSGGSDTQYF
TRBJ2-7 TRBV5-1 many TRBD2 TGCGCCAGCAGCTTGGGGGGGTTAGCGGGAGCCTACGAGCAGTACTTC CASSLGGLAGAYEQYF